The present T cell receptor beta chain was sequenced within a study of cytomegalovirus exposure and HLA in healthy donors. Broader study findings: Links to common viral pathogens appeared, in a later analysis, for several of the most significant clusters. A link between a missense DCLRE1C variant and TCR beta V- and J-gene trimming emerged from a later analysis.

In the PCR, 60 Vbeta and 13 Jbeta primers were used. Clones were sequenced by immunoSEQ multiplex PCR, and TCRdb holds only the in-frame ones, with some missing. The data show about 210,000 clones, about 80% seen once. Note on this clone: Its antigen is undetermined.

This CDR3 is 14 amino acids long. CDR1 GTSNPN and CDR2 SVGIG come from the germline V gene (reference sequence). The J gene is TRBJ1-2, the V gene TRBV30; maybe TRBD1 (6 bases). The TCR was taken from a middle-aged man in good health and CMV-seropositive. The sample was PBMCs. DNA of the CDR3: TGTGCACATGAACGAGACCGGGACATCTATGGCTACACCTTC. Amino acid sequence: CAHERDRDIYGYTF.